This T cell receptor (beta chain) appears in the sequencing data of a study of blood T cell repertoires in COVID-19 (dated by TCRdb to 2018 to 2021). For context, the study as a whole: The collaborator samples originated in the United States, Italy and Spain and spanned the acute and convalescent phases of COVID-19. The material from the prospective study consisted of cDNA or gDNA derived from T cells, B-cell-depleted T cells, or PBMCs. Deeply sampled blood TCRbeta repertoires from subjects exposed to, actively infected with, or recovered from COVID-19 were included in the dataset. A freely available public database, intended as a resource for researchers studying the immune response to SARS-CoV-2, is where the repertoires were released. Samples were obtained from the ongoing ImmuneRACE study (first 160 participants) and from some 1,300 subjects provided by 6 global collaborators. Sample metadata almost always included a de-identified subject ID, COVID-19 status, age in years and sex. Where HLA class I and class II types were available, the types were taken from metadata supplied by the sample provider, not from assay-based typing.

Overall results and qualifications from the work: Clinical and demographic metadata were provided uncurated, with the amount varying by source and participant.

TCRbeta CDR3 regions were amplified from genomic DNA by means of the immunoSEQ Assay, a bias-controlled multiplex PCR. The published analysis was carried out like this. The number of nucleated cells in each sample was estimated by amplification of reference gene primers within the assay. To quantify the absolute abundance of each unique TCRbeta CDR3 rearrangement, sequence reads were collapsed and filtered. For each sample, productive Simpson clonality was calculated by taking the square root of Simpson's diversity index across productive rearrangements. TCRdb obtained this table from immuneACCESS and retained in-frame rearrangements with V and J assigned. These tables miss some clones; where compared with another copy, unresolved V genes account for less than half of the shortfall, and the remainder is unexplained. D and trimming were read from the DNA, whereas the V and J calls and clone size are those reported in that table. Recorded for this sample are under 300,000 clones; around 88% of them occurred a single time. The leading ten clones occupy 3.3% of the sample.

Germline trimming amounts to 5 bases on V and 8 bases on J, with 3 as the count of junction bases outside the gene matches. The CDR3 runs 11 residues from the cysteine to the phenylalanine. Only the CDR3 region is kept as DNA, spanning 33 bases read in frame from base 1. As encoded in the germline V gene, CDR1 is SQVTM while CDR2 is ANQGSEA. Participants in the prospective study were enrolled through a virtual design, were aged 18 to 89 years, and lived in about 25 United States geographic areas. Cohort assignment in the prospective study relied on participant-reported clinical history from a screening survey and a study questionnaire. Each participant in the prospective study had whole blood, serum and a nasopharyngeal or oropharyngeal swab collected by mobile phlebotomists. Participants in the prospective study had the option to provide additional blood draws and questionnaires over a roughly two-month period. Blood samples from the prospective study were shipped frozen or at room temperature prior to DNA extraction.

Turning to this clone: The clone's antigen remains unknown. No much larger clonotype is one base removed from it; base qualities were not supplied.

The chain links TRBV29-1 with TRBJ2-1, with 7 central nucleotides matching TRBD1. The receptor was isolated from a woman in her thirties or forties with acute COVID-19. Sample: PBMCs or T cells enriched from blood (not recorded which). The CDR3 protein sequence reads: CSVYTGDEQFF. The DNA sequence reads TGCAGCGTTTACACAGGGGATGAGCAGTTCTTC.